This T cell receptor (beta chain) comes out of a study of blood T cell repertoires in COVID-19. CDR1 and CDR2 (germline): PRHDT, FYEKMQ (reference sequence). Trimming removed 6 bases at V and 6 bases at J, with 14 bases between. CDR3 length: 13 amino acids. The assay was immunoSEQ multiplex PCR, and TCRdb's table has in-frame clones only and misses some. The sample lists 200,000 or so clones; less than 90% were seen once. The chain couples TRBV13 to TRBJ1-1, with a tentative D call TRBD1 (6 bases). This receptor was identified in a woman aged 25 to 39 who had recovered from COVID-19. Sequencing was performed on PBMCs or T cells enriched from blood (not recorded which). CDR3 nucleotides: TGTGCCAGCAGGGCAGGGGCGTATGCTGAAGCTTTCTTT. This sequence encodes CASRAGAYAEAFF.